A selection of T cell receptor beta chains follows, all from one sample in a study of T-cell reconstitution after alpha-beta-depleted transplantation in children. TCRdb re-analysed the PCR reads in MiXCR, keeping a single row per CDR3 protein. The sample carries under 300,000 distinct CDR3 sequences, around 10% recorded once. This sample comprised peripheral blood, obtained 180 days after TCRalphabeta/CD19-depleted stem cell transplant. The receptors derive from a male patient between 2 and 10 years old who had a stem cell transplant for chronic granulomatous disease, so the T cells may come from the graft donor. Each CDR3 is given with its conserved first and last residue. Fields, in order: clone size, CDR3 length, J gene, D gene, V gene, CDR3 DNA, CDR3 protein. A D gene is named only where the DNA matches it firmly. The listing skips clone size in some rows; elsewhere it reads once, few, many or a size class.

>many|17|TRBJ1-4|TRBD1|TRBV4-1
TGCGCCAGCAGCGCCCGGGACAGGGGCCCAACTAATGAAAAACTGTTTTTT
CASSARDRGPTNEKLFF
>many|13|TRBJ1-1|NA|TRBV18
TGTGCCAGCTCACCAGCCTTGAACACTGAAGCTTTCTTT
CASSPALNTEAFF
>many|14|TRBJ2-7|TRBD1|TRBV7-6
TGTGCCAGCAGCGCCGAGACAGGGTTCTACGAGCAGTACTTC
CASSAETGFYEQYF
>many|11|TRBJ1-1|NA|TRBV20-1
TGCAGTGCTAGAGTCTTAGCTACAGCTTTCTTT
CSARVLATAFF
>many|16|TRBJ2-2|TRBD2|TRBV5-1
TGCGCCAGCAGCTACACTAGCGGGGTGAACACCGGGGAGCTGTTTTTT
CASSYTSGVNTGELFF
>many|14|TRBJ2-7|NA|TRBV5-1
TGCGCCAGCAGCCAACCCGATAGGGTCTACGAGCAGTACTTC
CASSQPDRVYEQYF
>many|16|TRBJ2-2|TRBD2|TRBV11-2
TGTGCCAGCACCCGAATAGCGGGATATCTTACCGGGGAGCTGTTTTTT
CASTRIAGYLTGELFF
>many|14|TRBJ2-1|NA|TRBV5-1
TGCGCCAGCAGCGACGTTGGCGGACTCCCGGTGCAGTTCTTC
CASSDVGGLPVQFF
>few|14|TRBJ1-2|NA|TRBV27
TGTGCCAGCAGTTTCAAAGGGTACGATTATGGCTACACCTTC
CASSFKGYDYGYTF
>many|15|TRBJ2-3|NA|TRBV12-3/TRBV12-4
TGTGCCAGTGGGGCAGGGAACGACAAATCAGATACGCAGTATTTT
CASGAGNDKSDTQYF
>many|14|TRBJ2-7|NA|TRBV20-1
TGCAGTGCCCACCGTGGGGGCGCGACGTACGAGCAGTACTTC
CSAHRGGATYEQYF
>many|14|TRBJ2-7|NA|TRBV12-3/TRBV12-4
TGTGCCAGCAGTTTAAGACGGGGATCCTACGAGCAGTACTTC
CASSLRRGSYEQYF
>many|16|TRBJ2-1|NA|TRBV7-8
TGTGCCAGCAGCTTAGGGTGGGGGCCCAGGAACAATGAGCAGTTCTTC
CASSLGWGPRNNEQFF
>many|14|TRBJ1-1|NA|TRBV28
TGTGCCAGCAGTTTATTTGGGGGACCCACTGAAGCTTTCTTT
CASSLFGGPTEAFF
>many|13|TRBJ2-5|NA|TRBV29-1
TGCAGCGTTGAAGGCAGGGACCAAGAGACCCAGTACTTC
CSVEGRDQETQYF
>NA|16|TRBJ2-7|NA|TRBV29-1
TGCAGCGTTGAAGCCTCCCCCGGCGGTCGGGGCTACGAGCAGTACTTC
CSVEASPGGRGYEQYF
>many|16|TRBJ2-1|NA|TRBV9
TGTGCCAGCAGCGTCCAAGCGGGTGCTCTAAGTGGTGAGCAGTTCTTC
CASSVQAGALSGEQFF
>many|12|TRBJ2-1|NA|TRBV20-1
TGCAGTGCAAGCCGTGAGATCAATGAGCAGTTCTTC
CSASREINEQFF
>many|16|TRBJ2-1|TRBD2|TRBV12-3/TRBV12-4
TGTGCCAGCAGAAGACGACTAGCGGGAGCTGAAAATGAGCAGTTCTTC
CASRRRLAGAENEQFF
>many|17|TRBJ2-7|TRBD2|TRBV6-5
TGTGCCAGCAGTTACTCAGGGCTAGCGGGAGGGTACTACGAGCAGTACTTC
CASSYSGLAGGYYEQYF
>many|14|TRBJ2-5|NA|TRBV25-1
TGTGCCAGCAGTGAACTGGGCGGCCAAGAGACCCAGTACTTC
CASSELGGQETQYF
>NA|20|TRBJ2-6|NA|TRBV18
TGTGCCAGCTCTCCTCCACCTGGGGCAGGGAATCCCTCTGGGGCCAACGTCCTGACTTTC
CASSPPPGAGNPSGANVLTF
>many|12|TRBJ2-2|NA|TRBV5-1
TGCGCCAGCAGACCTGAGAATTGGGAGCTGTTTTTT
CASRPENWELFF
>many|12|TRBJ2-7|TRBD2|TRBV10-3
TGTGCCATTAGGACTAGCGGCGACGAGCAGTACTTC
CAIRTSGDEQYF
>many|14|TRBJ2-1|TRBD1|TRBV12-3/TRBV12-4
TGTGCCAGCATGGACAGGGGTGTCTACAATGAGCAGTTCTTC
CASMDRGVYNEQFF
>many|16|TRBJ2-4|TRBD1|TRBV5-1
TGTGCCAGCAGTTTAGTCGGACAGGGGGCTAGGGACATTCAGTACTTC
CASSLVGQGARDIQYF
>NA|17|TRBJ2-7|TRBD2|TRBV5-1
TGCACCAGCAGCTTCCATCTAGCGGGAGGGCCGGGAGACGAGCAGTACTTC
CTSSFHLAGGPGDEQYF
>NA|13|TRBJ1-3|NA|TRBV12-3/TRBV12-4
TGTGCCAGCAGTGGTCGCTCTGGAAACACCATATATTTT
CASSGRSGNTIYF
>many|13|TRBJ1-1|NA|TRBV18
TGTGCCAGCTCACCGAGGGGGGAGGCTGAAGCTTTCTTT
CASSPRGEAEAFF
>many|15|TRBJ2-2|NA|TRBV7-9
TGTGCCAGCACTTCCGCGGGCGCGTACACCGGGGAGCTGTTTTTT
CASTSAGAYTGELFF
>many|16|TRBJ2-3|TRBD2|TRBV5-1
TGCGCCAGCAGCCTAGCGGACGGATTAAACACAGATACGCAGTATTTT
CASSLADGLNTDTQYF
>few|14|TRBJ2-5|NA|TRBV7-8
TGTGCCAGCAGCTTAGAAGCAGGGGTAGAGACCCAGTACTTC
CASSLEAGVETQYF
>many|13|TRBJ2-2|NA|TRBV7-8
TGTGCCACCACGCTAAGGAACACCGGGGAGCTGTTTTTT
CATTLRNTGELFF
>many|16|TRBJ2-7|NA|TRBV4-2
TGTGCCAGCAGCCAAGATGGATCGGGACCCTCCTACGAGCAGTACTTC
CASSQDGSGPSYEQYF
>many|19|TRBJ2-7|TRBD1|TRBV20-1
TGCAGTGCTAGAGATCCAGAAACAGGGGGCCCTCCCTTCTCCTACGAGCAGTACTTC
CSARDPETGGPPFSYEQYF
>many|14|TRBJ2-3|TRBD2|TRBV7-2
TGTGCCAGCAGCCGGACTAGCTTGGGGGATACGCAGTATTTT
CASSRTSLGDTQYF
>many|17|TRBJ2-1|NA|TRBV9
TGTGCCAGCAGCGCCCCGATGAAAGGGAGCGAATACAATGAGCAGTTCTTC
CASSAPMKGSEYNEQFF
>many|19|TRBJ2-1|TRBD2|TRBV12-3/TRBV12-4
TGTGCCAGCAGTTCCCGCTCCCTGGGGAGCGGGAGGTGGTACAATGAGCAGTTCTTC
CASSSRSLGSGRWYNEQFF
>many|16|TRBJ2-7|NA|TRBV4-1
TGCGCCAGCAGCCCCTTTGGGGGGAGCCACTCCTACGAGCAGTACTTC
CASSPFGGSHSYEQYF
>many|12|TRBJ2-5|NA|TRBV5-1
TGCGCCAGCAGGAAGACCCAAGAGACCCAGTACTTC
CASRKTQETQYF
>many|15|TRBJ2-5|NA|TRBV12-3/TRBV12-4
TGTGCCAGCAGGGAAGGCTCGGACAGTCAAGAGACCCAGTACTTC
CASREGSDSQETQYF
>many|14|TRBJ2-1|NA|TRBV5-1
TGCGCCAGCAGCGGCAGGGAGGTGAACAATGAGCAGTTCTTC
CASSGREVNNEQFF
>NA|17|TRBJ1-5|NA|TRBV18
TGTGCCAGCTCACCACTTCCAGGGCAGGATAGCAATCAGCCCCAGCATTTT
CASSPLPGQDSNQPQHF
>few|15|TRBJ2-7|TRBD1|TRBV25-1
TGTGCCAGCAGTGAAACAACGGGACAGGGCTACGAGCAGTACTTC
CASSETTGQGYEQYF
>NA|13|TRBJ1-4|NA|TRBV14
TGTGCCAGCAGCCAATCGTCGGTCGGACAGCTGTTTTTT
CASSQSSVGQLFF
>many|15|TRBJ2-7|NA|TRBV5-1
TGCGCCAGCAGCCTGCGAGGGACGGAAACCTACGAGCAGTACTTC
CASSLRGTETYEQYF
>many|14|TRBJ2-3|NA|TRBV12-3/TRBV12-4
TGTGCCAGCAGTCGGGCGGATCCGGTAGATACGCAGTATTTT
CASSRADPVDTQYF
>many|11|TRBJ1-1|TRBD1|TRBV29-1
TGCAGCGGCGACAGGGACACTGAAGCTTTCTTT
CSGDRDTEAFF
>many|14|TRBJ2-7|NA|TRBV20-1
TGCAGTGCTAGATTAAAACGGGGGTCCTACGAGCAGTACTTC
CSARLKRGSYEQYF
>many|15|TRBJ2-2|NA|TRBV5-1
TGCGCCAGCAGCTTGGCCAACTTAAACACCGGGGAGCTGTTTTTT
CASSLANLNTGELFF
>many|13|TRBJ1-2|TRBD1|TRBV12-3/TRBV12-4
TGTGCCAGCAGCCCCGGACAGGGGAATGGCTACACCTTC
CASSPGQGNGYTF